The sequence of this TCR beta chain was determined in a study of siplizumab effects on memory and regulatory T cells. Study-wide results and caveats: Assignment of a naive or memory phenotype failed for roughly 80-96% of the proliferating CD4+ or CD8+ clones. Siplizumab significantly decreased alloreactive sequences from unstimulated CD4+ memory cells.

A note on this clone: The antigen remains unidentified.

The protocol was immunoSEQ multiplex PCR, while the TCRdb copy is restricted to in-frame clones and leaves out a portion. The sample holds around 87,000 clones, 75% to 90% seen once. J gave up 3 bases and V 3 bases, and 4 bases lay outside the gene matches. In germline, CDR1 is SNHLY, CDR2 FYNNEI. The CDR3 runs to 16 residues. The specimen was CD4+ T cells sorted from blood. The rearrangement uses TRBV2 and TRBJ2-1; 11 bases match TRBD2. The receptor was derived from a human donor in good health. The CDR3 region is CASSEGLAGGYNEQFF. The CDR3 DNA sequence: TGTGCCAGCAGTGAGGGTCTAGCGGGAGGCTACAATGAGCAGTTCTTC.